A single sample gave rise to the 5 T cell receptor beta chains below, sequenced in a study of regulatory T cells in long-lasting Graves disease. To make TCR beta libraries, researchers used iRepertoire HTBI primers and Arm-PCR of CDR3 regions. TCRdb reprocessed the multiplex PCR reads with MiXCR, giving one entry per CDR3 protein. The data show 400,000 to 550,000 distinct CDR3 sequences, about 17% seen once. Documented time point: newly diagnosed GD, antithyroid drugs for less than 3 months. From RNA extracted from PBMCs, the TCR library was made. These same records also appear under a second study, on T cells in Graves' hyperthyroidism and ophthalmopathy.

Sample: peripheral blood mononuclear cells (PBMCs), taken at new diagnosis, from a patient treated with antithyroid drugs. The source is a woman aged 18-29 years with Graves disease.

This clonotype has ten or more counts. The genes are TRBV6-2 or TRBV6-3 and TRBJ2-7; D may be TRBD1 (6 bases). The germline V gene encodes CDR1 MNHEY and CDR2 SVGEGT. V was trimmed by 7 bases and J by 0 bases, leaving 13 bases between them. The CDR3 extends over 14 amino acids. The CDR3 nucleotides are TGTGCCAGCAATAGTGGGACACACTCCTACGAGCAGTACTTC. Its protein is CASNSGTHSYEQYF.

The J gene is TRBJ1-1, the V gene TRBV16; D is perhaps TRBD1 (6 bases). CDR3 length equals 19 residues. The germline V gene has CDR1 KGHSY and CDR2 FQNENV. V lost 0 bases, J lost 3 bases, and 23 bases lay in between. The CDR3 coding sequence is TGTGCCAGCAGCCAATCGGGGAGGGGGAAGCGTTGGAGGGACACTGAAGCTTTCTTT. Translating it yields CASSQSGRGKRWRDTEAFF.

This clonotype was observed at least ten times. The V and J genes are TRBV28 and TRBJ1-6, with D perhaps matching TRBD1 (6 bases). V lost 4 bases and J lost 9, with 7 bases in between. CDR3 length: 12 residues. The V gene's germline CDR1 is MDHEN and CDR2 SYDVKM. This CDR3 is CASSYRVSPLHF. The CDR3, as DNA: TGTGCCAGCAGTTACAGGGTTTCACCCCTCCACTTT.

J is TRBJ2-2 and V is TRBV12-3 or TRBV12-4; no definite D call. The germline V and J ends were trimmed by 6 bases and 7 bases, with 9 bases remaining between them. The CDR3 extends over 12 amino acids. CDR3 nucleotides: TGTGCCAGCAGAATAGTGGGCGGGGAGCTGTTTTTT. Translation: CASRIVGGELFF.

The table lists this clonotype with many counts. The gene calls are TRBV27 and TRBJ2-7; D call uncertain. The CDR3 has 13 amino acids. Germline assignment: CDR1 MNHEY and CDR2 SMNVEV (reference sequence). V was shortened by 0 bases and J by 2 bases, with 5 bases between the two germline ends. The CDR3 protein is CASSLSRPYEQYF. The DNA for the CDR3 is TGTGCCAGCAGTTTATCGCGCCCCTACGAGCAGTACTTC.